The entry below gives a single T cell receptor (beta chain) sequence along with its context. This CDR3 is built from 14 residues. The V gene's germline CDR1 is SGHTA and CDR2 FQGNSA. The ends were cut back, 7 bases at V and 0 bases at J, with 10 bases in the middle. The sample comes from a study of technical replicates of blood from several donors. Repertoires were generated with immunoSEQ multiplex PCR, while TCRdb's copy carries only in-frame clones and drops some. The table records about 73,000 clones, 93% of them present only once. The TCR originated in a human donor in good health. The sequencing sample was made of T cells isolated from PBMCs. This chain uses TRBV7-2 with TRBJ2-1; no definite D call. The CDR3 DNA is TGTGCCAGCATTGCGGCCAGCTCCTACAATGAGCAGTTCTTC. It translates to CASIAASSYNEQFF.